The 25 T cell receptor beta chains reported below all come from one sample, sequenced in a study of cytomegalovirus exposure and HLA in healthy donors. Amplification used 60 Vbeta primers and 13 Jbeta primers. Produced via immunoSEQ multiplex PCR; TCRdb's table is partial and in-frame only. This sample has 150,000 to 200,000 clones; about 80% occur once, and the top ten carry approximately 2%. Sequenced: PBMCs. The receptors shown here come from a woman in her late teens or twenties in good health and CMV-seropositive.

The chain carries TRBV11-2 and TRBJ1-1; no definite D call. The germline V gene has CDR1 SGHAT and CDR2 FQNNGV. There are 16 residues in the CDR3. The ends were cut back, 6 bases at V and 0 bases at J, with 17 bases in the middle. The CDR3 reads CASRDWRTVMNTEAFF. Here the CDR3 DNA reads TGTGCCAGCAGGGACTGGCGAACCGTCATGAACACTGAAGCTTTCTTT.

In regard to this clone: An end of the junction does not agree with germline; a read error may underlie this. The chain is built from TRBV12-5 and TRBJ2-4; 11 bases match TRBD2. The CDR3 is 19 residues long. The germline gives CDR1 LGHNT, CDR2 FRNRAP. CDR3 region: CASGLVTSGGPLAKNSQYF. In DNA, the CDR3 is TGTGCTAGTGGTTTGGTAACTAGCGGGGGCCCATTAGCCAAAAACAGTCAGTACTTC.

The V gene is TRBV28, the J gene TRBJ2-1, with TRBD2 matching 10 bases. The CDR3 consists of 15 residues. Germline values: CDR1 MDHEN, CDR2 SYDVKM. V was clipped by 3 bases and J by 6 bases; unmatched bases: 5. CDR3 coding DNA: TGTGCCAGCAGTTTCGCTAGCGGGGGTCTCAATGAGCAGTTCTTC. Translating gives CASSFASGGLNEQFF.

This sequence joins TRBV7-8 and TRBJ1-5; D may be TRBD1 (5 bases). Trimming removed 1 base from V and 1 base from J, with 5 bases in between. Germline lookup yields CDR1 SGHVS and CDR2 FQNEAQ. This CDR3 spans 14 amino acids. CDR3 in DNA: TGTGCCAGCAGCTTAGGGACAAGCAATCAGCCCCAGCATTTT. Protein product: CASSLGTSNQPQHF.

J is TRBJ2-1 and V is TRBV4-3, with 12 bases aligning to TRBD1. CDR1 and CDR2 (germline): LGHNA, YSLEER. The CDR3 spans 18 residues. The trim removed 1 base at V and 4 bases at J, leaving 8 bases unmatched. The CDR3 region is CASSQVLGGQGAYNEQFF. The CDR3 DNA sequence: TGCGCCAGCAGCCAAGTCCTGGGGGGACAGGGGGCTTACAATGAGCAGTTCTTC.

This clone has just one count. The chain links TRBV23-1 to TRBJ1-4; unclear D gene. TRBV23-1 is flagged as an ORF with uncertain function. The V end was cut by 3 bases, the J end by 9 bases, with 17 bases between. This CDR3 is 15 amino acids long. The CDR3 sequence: CASSHFGAGLKKLFF. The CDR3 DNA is TGCGCCAGCAGTCATTTTGGCGCAGGACTGAAAAAACTGTTTTTT.

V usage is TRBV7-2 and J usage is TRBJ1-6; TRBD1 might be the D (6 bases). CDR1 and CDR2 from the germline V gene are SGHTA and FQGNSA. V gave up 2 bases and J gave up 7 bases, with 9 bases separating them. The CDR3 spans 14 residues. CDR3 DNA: TGTGCCAGCAGCTTATGGGGGCCCAATTCACCCCTCCACTTT. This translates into CASSLWGPNSPLHF.

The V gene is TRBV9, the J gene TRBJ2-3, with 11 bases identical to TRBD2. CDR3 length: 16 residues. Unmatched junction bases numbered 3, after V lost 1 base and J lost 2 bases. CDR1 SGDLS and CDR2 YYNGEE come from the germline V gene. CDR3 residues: CASSVRLAGNTDTQYF. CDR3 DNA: TGTGCCAGCAGCGTAAGACTAGCGGGGAACACAGATACGCAGTATTTT.

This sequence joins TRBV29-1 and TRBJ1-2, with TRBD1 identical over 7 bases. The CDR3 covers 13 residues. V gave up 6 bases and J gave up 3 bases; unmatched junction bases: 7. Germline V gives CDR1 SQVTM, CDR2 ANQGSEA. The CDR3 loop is CSVGETGDYGYTF. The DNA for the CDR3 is TGCAGCGTGGGGGAAACAGGGGACTATGGCTACACCTTC.

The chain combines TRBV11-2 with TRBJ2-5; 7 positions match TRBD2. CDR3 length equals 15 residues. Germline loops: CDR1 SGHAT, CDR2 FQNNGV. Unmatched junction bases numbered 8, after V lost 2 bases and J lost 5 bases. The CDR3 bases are TGTGCCAGCAGCTTAACCGGGGGGTCGGGCGAGACCCAGTACTTC. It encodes CASSLTGGSGETQYF.

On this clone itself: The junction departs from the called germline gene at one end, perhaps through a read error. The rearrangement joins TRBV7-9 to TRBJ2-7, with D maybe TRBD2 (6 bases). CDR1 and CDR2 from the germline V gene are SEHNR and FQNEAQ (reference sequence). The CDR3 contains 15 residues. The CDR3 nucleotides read TGTTCCAGCAGCTTAGGCCGGGAGCGGGCCCACGAGCAGTACTTC. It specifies CSSSLGRERAHEQYF.

The CDR3 sequence is CASRILQENTEAFF. The DNA of the CDR3 is TGTGCCAGCAGAATCCTACAGGAGAACACTGAAGCTTTCTTT. The rearrangement links TRBV2 to TRBJ1-1; perhaps TRBD1 as D (5 bases). V dropped 6 bases and J dropped 1 base, with 12 bases sitting between them. The CDR3 consists of 14 residues. Germline V gene sequence: CDR1 SNHLY, CDR2 FYNNEI.

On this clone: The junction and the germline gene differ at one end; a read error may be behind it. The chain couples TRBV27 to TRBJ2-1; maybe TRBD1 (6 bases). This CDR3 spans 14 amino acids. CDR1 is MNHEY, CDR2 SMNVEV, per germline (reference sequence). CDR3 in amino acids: CASMRQAAYNAQFF. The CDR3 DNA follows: TGTGCCAGCATGAGACAGGCCGCCTACAATGCGCAGTTCTTC.

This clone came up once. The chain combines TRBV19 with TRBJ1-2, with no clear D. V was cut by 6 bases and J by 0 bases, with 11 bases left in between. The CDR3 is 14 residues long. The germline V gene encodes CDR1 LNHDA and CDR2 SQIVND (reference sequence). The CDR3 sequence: CASRNSPTNYGYTF. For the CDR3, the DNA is TGTGCCAGTAGGAACAGCCCAACTAACTATGGCTACACCTTC.

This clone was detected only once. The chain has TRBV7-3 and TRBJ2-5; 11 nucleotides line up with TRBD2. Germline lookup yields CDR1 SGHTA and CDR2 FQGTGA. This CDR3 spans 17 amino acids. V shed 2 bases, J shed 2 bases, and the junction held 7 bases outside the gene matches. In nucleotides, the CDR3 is TGTGCCAGCAGCTTATTTGCTAGCGGGGGGTCTCAAGAGACCCAGTACTTC. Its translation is CASSLFASGGSQETQYF.

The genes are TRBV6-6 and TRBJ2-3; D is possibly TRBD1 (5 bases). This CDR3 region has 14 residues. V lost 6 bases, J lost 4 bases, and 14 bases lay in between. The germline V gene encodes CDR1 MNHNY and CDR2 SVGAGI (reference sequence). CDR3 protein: CASSQGESADTQYF. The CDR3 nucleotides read TGTGCCAGCAGCCAAGGGGAATCAGCAGATACGCAGTATTTT.

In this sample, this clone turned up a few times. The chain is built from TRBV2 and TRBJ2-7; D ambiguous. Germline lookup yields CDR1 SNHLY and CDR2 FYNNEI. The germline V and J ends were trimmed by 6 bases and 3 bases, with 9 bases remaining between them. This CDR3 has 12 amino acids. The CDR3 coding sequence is TGTGCCAGCAGCCCTTTTTACTACGAGCAGTACTTC. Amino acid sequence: CASSPFYYEQYF.

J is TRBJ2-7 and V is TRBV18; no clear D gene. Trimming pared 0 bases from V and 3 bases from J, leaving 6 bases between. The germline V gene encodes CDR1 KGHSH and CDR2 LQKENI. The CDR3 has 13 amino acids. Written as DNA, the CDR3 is TGTGCCAGCTCACCACCCGTCTACTACGAGCAGTACGTC. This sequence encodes CASSPPVYYEQYV.

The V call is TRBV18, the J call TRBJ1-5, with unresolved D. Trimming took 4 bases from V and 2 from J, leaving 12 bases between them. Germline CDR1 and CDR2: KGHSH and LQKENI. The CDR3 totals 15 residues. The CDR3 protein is CASSRAHSGNQPQHF. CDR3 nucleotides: TGTGCCAGCTCACGGGCCCACTCGGGCAATCAGCCCCAGCATTTT.

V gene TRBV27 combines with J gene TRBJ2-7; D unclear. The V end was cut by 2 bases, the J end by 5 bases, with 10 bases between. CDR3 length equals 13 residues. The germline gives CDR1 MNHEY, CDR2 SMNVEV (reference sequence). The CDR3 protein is CASSLTGLHEQYF. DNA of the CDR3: TGTGCCAGCAGTTTAACCGGTCTCCACGAGCAGTACTTC.

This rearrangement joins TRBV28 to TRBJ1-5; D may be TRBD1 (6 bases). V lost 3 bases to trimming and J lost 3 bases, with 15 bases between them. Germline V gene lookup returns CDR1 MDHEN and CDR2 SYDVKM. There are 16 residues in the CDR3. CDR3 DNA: TGTGCCAGCAGTTTCAGGGAAGGGGGATACAATCAGCCCCAGCATTTT. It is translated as CASSFREGGYNQPQHF.

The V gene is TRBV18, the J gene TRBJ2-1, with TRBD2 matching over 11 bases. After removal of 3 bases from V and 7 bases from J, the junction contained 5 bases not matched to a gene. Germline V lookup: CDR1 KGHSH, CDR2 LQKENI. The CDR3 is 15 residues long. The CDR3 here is CASSPGSGGANEQFF. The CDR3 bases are TGTGCCAGCTCACCGGGTAGCGGGGGGGCGAATGAGCAGTTCTTC.

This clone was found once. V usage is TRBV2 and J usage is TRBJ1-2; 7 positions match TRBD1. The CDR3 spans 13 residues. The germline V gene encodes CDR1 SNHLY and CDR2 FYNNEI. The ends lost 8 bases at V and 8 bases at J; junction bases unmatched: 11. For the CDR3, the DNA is TGTGCCAGCGCAGAGGACAGGCCGGGAGGCTACACCTTC. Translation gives CASAEDRPGGYTF.

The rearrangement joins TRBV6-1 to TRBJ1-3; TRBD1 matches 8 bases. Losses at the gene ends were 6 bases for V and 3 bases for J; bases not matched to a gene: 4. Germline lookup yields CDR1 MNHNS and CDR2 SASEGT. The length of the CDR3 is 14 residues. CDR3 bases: TGTGCCAGCAGGGAAACAGGGGGTGGAAACACCATATATTTT. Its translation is CASRETGGGNTIYF.

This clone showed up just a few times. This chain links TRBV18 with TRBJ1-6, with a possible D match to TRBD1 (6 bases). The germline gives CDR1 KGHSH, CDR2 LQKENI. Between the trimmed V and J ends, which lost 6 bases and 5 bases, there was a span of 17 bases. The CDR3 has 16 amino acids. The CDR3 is CASSQGQHGHNSPLHF. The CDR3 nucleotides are TGTGCCAGCTCGCAGGGACAACATGGGCATAATTCACCCCTCCACTTT. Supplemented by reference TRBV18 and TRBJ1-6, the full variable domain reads NAGVMQNPRHLVRRRGQEARLRCSPMKGHSHVYWYRQLPEEGLKFMVYLQKENIIDESGMPKERFSAEFPKEGPSILRIQQVVRGDSAAYFCASSQGQHGHNSPLHFGNGTRLTVT.